Listed below are T cell receptor beta chains from one sample, sequenced in a study of cytomegalovirus exposure and HLA in healthy donors. The protocol was immunoSEQ multiplex PCR, while the TCRdb copy is restricted to in-frame clones and leaves out a portion. The table has about 230,000 clones, more than 70% seen once. The material sequenced was PBMCs. The receptors were sampled from a boy aged 10-17 years in good health and CMV-seronegative. Each CDR3 is given with its conserved first and last residue. The order of the fields is D gene, V gene, clone size, J gene, CDR3 DNA, CDR3 protein. The D gene is left open where the match is weak. Size is omitted from some rows. Given values are once, few, many or a class for expanded clones.

TRBD1	TRBV11-3	.	TRBJ2-1	TGTGCCAGCAGCCCGCCCCGGGACAGACCTTTTTACAATGAGCAGTTCTTC	CASSPPRDRPFYNEQFF
TRBD2	TRBV9	.	TRBJ2-7	TGTGCCAGCAGCCCAACTAGCGGGGGTGGCTCCTACGAGCAGTACTTC	CASSPTSGGGSYEQYF
TRBD1	TRBV5-5	.	TRBJ1-4	TGTGCCAGCAGCCTCCAGGGGGCTAATGAAAAACTGTTTTTT	CASSLQGANEKLFF
TRBD1	TRBV27	.	TRBJ2-7	TGTGCCAGCAGTTTATCAGGGGGCAGCTCCTACGAGCAGTACTTC	CASSLSGGSSYEQYF
.	TRBV6-6	.	TRBJ1-4	TGTGCCAGCTGCCCGGGAGCCTGTAAACTGTTTTTT	CASCPGACKLFF
.	TRBV5-5	.	TRBJ1-4	TGTGCCAGCAGCTTGGTGCGCAGGGGAGATCGTGAAAAACTGTTTTTT	CASSLVRRGDREKLFF
TRBD1	TRBV19	.	TRBJ1-2	TGTGCCAGTAGTATAGTAACAGGGGGCGATGGCTACACCTTC	CASSIVTGGDGYTF
.	TRBV30	few	TRBJ1-3	TGTGCCTGGAAGGGACACATCTCTGGAAACACCATATATTTT	CAWKGHISGNTIYF
.	TRBV25-1	.	TRBJ1-2	TGTGCCAGTCCAGGGGTAAGGTATGGCTACACCTTC	CASPGVRYGYTF
.	TRBV5-1	once	TRBJ1-2	TGCGCCAGCAGCTTATTGTCCGGGAACGGCTACACCTTC	CASSLLSGNGYTF
.	TRBV19	.	TRBJ1-1	TGTGCCAGTAGTATAATATGGGCCGGGGACACTGAAGCTTTCTTT	CASSIIWAGDTEAFF
.	TRBV5-5	.	TRBJ2-1	TGTGCCAGCAGTCAAGGCTGGGCGGGAAATGAGCAGTTCTTC	CASSQGWAGNEQFF
.	TRBV13	.	TRBJ2-7	TGTGCCAGCAGCTTAGGGGGGGGCGAGCAGTACTTC	CASSLGGGEQYF
.	TRBV19	.	TRBJ2-6	TGTGCCAGTAGTAATGTAAACAGCCGCTCTGGGGCCAACGTCCTGACTTTC	CASSNVNSRSGANVLTF
.	TRBV6-1	.	TRBJ1-2	TGTGCCAGCAGTGAAGCCCGGGACACTGTCTATGGCTACACCTTC	CASSEARDTVYGYTF
TRBD2	TRBV11-2	once	TRBJ2-5	TGTGCCAGCAGCGGAGGTCGGGTAGCGGGAGCTCAAGAGACCCAGTACTTC	CASSGGRVAGAQETQYF
TRBD2	TRBV6-5	.	TRBJ2-1	TGTGCCAGCAGTTACTCGAAACTAGCGGGAAAAAATGAGCAGTTCTTC	CASSYSKLAGKNEQFF
.	TRBV30	.	TRBJ1-1	TGTGCCTGGAGTGTACAGGGAGACACTGAAGCTTTCTTT	CAWSVQGDTEAFF
TRBD1	TRBV11-3	.	TRBJ1-1	TGTGCCAGCAGCGCTACAGGGGGCGTTGAAGCTTTCTTT	CASSATGGVEAFF
.	TRBV9	.	TRBJ1-3	TGTGCCAGCCAAAGGGGGTCGTCTGGAAACACCATATATTTT	CASQRGSSGNTIYF
TRBD1	TRBV11-2	.	TRBJ2-7	TGTGCCAGCAGCTTAGATCTTGGGGACAGGGGCGTCCCTTACGACGAGCAGTACTTC	CASSLDLGDRGVPYDEQYF
.	TRBV7-2	.	TRBJ2-2	TGTGCCAGCAGCTCGCAACCGACAGTTACCGGGGAGCTGTTTTTT	CASSSQPTVTGELFF
.	TRBV6-5	.	TRBJ2-2	TGTGCCAGCAGTTGGCGGAAGAACACCGGGGAGCTGTTTTTT	CASSWRKNTGELFF
.	TRBV11-2	.	TRBJ1-2	TGTGCCAGCAGCTTAGATTCCCAGAACTATGGCTACACCTTC	CASSLDSQNYGYTF
.	TRBV5-1	.	TRBJ1-2	TGCGCCAGCAGCTTGGATAAGGGACAAGGAAACTATGGCTACACCTTC	CASSLDKGQGNYGYTF
.	TRBV5-5	.	TRBJ2-2	TGTGCCAGCAGCTTGTTCGCAGGGTTGAACACCGGGGAGCTGTTTTTT	CASSLFAGLNTGELFF
TRBD2	TRBV10-3	.	TRBJ2-2	TGTGCCATCAGTGAGCAGGGACTAGGTTTTACCGGGGAGCTGTTTTTT	CAISEQGLGFTGELFF
.	TRBV6-5	.	TRBJ1-1	TGTGCCAGCCGACAGAATCGTGTCACTGAAGCTTTCTTT	CASRQNRVTEAFF
.	TRBV5-1	.	TRBJ1-1	TGCGCCAGCAGCCAGGGTCCCCAACGGAACACTGAAGCTTTCTTT	CASSQGPQRNTEAFF
TRBD1	TRBV6-5	.	TRBJ1-4	TGTGCCAGCAGTTTAGGGGGCCAAGCTAATGAAAAACTGTTTTTT	CASSLGGQANEKLFF
.	TRBV2	.	TRBJ1-1	TGTGCCAGCAGTGTGACACCAAACACTGAAGCTTTCTTT	CASSVTPNTEAFF
.	TRBV7-8	.	TRBJ1-5	TGTGCCAGCAGCTTAGACAGCCGTAATCAGCCCCAGCATTTT	CASSLDSRNQPQHF
.	TRBV7-9	few	TRBJ1-1	TGTGCCAGCAGCTTATACAGTAACACTGAAGCTTTCTTT	CASSLYSNTEAFF
TRBD2	TRBV10-3	.	TRBJ2-3	TGTGCCATCAAGGCACTAGCGGGAGTAACAGATACGCAGTATTTT	CAIKALAGVTDTQYF
TRBD1	TRBV13	.	TRBJ2-3	TGTGCCAGCAGCGACAGGGTGGGTACAGATACGCAGTATTTT	CASSDRVGTDTQYF
.	TRBV6-5	.	TRBJ1-1	TGTGCCAGCAGTTACTCCTGGACAGATGCAGCTTTCTTT	CASSYSWTDAAFF
.	TRBV19	.	TRBJ1-1	TGTGCCAGTATGGGGGAGGACACTGAAGCTTTCTTT	CASMGEDTEAFF
TRBD2	TRBV5-5	.	TRBJ2-7	TGTGCCAGCAGCTTGGGACTAGCGGGGGGTTTTAGCTACGAGCAGTACTTC	CASSLGLAGGFSYEQYF
.	TRBV9	.	TRBJ2-5	TGTGCCAGCAGCGCCAGTACTCCAGCGTGGCAAGAGACCCAGTACTTC	CASSASTPAWQETQYF
TRBD1	TRBV20-1	.	TRBJ1-1	TGCAGTGCTAGGGAGGACAGGGAAGCTTTCTTT	CSAREDREAFF
TRBD2	TRBV27	.	TRBJ2-1	TGTGCCAGCAGCTCTGGACTAGCGGGGGAGGAGCAGTTCTTC	CASSSGLAGEEQFF
.	TRBV27	.	TRBJ1-2	TGTGCCAGCAGTTTAGCGGGGGCCTACTATGGCTACACCTTC	CASSLAGAYYGYTF
TRBD1	TRBV15	.	TRBJ1-4	TGTGCCACCAGCAGATACAGGGGAGATAATGAAAAACTGTTTTTT	CATSRYRGDNEKLFF
.	TRBV6-1	few	TRBJ1-1	TGTGCCAGCAGCTCAGTCACAGGGCCGCAAGCTTTCTTT	CASSSVTGPQAFF
TRBD1	TRBV7-9	.	TRBJ2-7	TGTGCCAGCAGCCCCAGGACAGGCTACGAGCAGTACTTC	CASSPRTGYEQYF
.	TRBV7-9	.	TRBJ2-7	TGTGCCAGCAGCTTAGTGGCTTCTAGCGCCTACGAGCAGTACTTC	CASSLVASSAYEQYF
TRBD1	TRBV6-1	.	TRBJ1-2	TGTGCCAGCATTAACGACAGGGGGCTGGATGGCTACACCTTC	CASINDRGLDGYTF
.	TRBV4-2	once	TRBJ2-4	TGTGCCAGCAGCCCTGGCCGACCCCTGACAGGAACTCTAGCCAAAAACATTCAGTACTTC	CASSPGRPLTGTLAKNIQYF
TRBD1	TRBV29-1	.	TRBJ2-6	TGCAGCGTTACCAAGGACAGGCTCTCTGGGGCCAACGTCCTGACTTTC	CSVTKDRLSGANVLTF
.	TRBV7-2	.	TRBJ2-1	TGTGCCAGCAGAAGCCAGACAGCCTACAATGAGCAGTTCTTC	CASRSQTAYNEQFF
.	TRBV9	once	TRBJ2-7	TGTGCCAGCAGCGGCAGTACCTACGAGCAGTACTTC	CASSGSTYEQYF
TRBD1	TRBV10-3	.	TRBJ2-3	TGTGCCATCAGTCCGGGACAGGACACAGATACGCAGTATTTT	CAISPGQDTDTQYF
.	TRBV6-1	.	TRBJ1-1	TGTGCCAGCAGGACGCAGGGGTCGGGTATCGCTGAAGCTTTCTTT	CASRTQGSGIAEAFF
TRBD1	TRBV11-2	.	TRBJ2-7	TGTGCCAGCAGCTTCCAAGACAGGGCCTTCTACGAGCAGTACTTC	CASSFQDRAFYEQYF
TRBD2	TRBV4-1	few	TRBJ2-7	TGCGCCAGCAGCCAAGAAGACGGGGGGGCCTACGAGCAGTACTTC	CASSQEDGGAYEQYF
TRBD2	TRBV14	.	TRBJ2-1	TGTGCCAGCAGCCAAGTCCCAGCGGGGTTCGGGAATGAGCAGTTCTTC	CASSQVPAGFGNEQFF
.	TRBV15	.	TRBJ1-5	TGTGCCACCAGCAGAGAGTTCAGGCAGCCCCAGCATTTT	CATSREFRQPQHF
.	TRBV11-3	.	TRBJ1-1	TGTGCCAGCAGCTTAGCGGGGGAGAACACTGAAGCTTTCTTT	CASSLAGENTEAFF
.	TRBV19	.	TRBJ1-4	TGTGCCAGTAGTATCGGTGGCAGGGAGGTTGAAAAACTGTTTTTT	CASSIGGREVEKLFF